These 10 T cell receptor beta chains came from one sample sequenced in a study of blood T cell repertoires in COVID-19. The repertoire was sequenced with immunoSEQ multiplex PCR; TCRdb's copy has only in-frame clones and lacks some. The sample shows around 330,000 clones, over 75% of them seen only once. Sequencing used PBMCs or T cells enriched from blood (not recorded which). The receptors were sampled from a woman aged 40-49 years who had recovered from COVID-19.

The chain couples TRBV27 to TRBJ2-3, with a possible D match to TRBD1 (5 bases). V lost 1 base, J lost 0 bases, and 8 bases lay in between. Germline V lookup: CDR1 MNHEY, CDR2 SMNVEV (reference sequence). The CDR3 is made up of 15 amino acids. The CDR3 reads CASSLWAGSTDTQYF. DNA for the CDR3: TGTGCCAGCAGTTTATGGGCAGGGAGCACAGATACGCAGTATTTT.

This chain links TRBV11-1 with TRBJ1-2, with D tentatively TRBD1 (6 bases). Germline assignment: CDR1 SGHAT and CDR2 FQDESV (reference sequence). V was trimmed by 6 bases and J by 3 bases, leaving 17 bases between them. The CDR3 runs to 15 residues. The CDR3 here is CASSNHGGPHYGYTF. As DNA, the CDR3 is TGTGCCAGCAGTAACCACGGGGGGCCGCACTATGGCTACACCTTC.

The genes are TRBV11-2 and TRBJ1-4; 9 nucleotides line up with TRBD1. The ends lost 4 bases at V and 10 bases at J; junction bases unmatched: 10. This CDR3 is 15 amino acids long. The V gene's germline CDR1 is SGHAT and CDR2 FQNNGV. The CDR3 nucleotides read TGTGCCAGCAGCTCAAGGACAGGGGAGGTTAGAAAACTGTTTTTT. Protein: CASSSRTGEVRKLFF.

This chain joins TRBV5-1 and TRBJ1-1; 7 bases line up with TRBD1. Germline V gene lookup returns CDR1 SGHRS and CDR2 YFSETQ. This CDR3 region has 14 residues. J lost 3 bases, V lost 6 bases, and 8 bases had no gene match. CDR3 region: CASNQGERDTEAFF. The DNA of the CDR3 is TGCGCCAGCAACCAGGGGGAGAGGGACACTGAAGCTTTCTTT.

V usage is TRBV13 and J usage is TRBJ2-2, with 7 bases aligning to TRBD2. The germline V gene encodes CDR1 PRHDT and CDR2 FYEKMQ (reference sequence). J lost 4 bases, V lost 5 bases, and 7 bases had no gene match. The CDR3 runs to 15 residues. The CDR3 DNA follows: TGTGCCAGCAGCCGCGGGGGTCTGGGCACCGGGGAGCTGTTTTTT. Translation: CASSRGGLGTGELFF. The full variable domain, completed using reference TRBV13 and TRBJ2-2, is AAGVIQSPRHLIKEKRETATLKCYPIPRHDTVYWYQQGPGQDPQFLISFYEKMQSDKGSIPDRFSAQQFSDYHSELNMSSLELGDSALYFCASSRGGLGTGELFFGEGSRLTVL.

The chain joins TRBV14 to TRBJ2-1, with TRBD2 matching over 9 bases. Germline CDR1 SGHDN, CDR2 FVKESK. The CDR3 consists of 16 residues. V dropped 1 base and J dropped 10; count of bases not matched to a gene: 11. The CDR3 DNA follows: TGTGCCAGCAGCCAAGTAGCGGGGGCCCACCTCGGGGAGCAGTTCTTC. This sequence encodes CASSQVAGAHLGEQFF.

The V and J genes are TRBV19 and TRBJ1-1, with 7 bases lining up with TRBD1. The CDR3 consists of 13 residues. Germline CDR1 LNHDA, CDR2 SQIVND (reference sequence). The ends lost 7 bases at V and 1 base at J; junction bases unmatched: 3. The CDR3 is CASNPGGNTEAFF. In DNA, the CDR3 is TGTGCCAGTAATCCAGGGGGGAACACTGAAGCTTTCTTT. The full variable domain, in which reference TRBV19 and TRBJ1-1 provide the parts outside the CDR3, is DGGITQSPKYLFRKEGQNVTLSCEQNLNHDAMYWYRQDPGQGLRLIYYSQIVNDFQKGDIAEGYSVSREKKESFPLTVTSAQKNPTAFYLCASNPGGNTEAFFGQGTRLTVV.

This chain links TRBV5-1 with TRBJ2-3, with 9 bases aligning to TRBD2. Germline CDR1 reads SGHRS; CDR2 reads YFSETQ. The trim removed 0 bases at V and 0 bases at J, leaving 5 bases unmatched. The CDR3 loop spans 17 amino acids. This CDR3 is CASSLGTSASSTDTQYF. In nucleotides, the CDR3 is TGCGCCAGCAGCTTGGGGACTAGCGCTTCTAGCACAGATACGCAGTATTTT.

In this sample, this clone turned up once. The CDR3 protein is CASSESAGTRGTEAFF. CDR3 in DNA: TGCGCCAGCAGTGAGTCGGCGGGGACCCGAGGCACTGAAGCTTTCTTT. The rearrangement links TRBV10-1 to TRBJ1-1; weak D call: TRBD1 (5 bases). Germline V gene lookup returns CDR1 WNHNN and CDR2 SYGVQD (reference sequence). CDR3 length equals 16 residues. The V end was cut by 0 bases, the J end by 4 bases, with 15 bases between.

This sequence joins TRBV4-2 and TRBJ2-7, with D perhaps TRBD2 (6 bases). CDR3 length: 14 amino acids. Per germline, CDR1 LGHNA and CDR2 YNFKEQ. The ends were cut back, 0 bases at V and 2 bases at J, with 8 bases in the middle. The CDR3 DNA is TGTGCCAGCAGCCAAGAGCTAGCGCCCTACGAGCAGTACTTC. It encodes CASSQELAPYEQYF.